This TCR beta chain was retrieved from a study of blood T cell repertoires in COVID-19. Study context: Italy, Spain and the United States were the sources of the convalescent and acute COVID-19 samples. The analysed material was cDNA or gDNA that came from T cells, B-cell-depleted T cells, or PBMCs.

Measured with immunoSEQ multiplex PCR; TCRdb has only the in-frame clones, and not every one. The table lists roughly 360,000 clones, approximately 90% of them singletons. Assignment of participants to cohorts was predicated upon participant-reported clinical history. Trimming took 2 bases from V and 3 from J, leaving 14 bases between them. The CDR3 covers 15 residues. Germline V gives CDR1 SGHRS, CDR2 YFSETQ. This chain connects TRBV5-1 to TRBJ1-2, with a weak D call TRBD1 (5 bases). The specimen sequenced was PBMCs or T cells enriched from blood (not recorded which). This TCR was sampled from a woman in her twenties or thirties with acute COVID-19. The CDR3 DNA is TGCGCCAGCAGCTTTAATATAGGCAGGGACTATGGCTACACCTTC. This encodes CASSFNIGRDYGYTF. Together with reference TRBV5-1 and TRBJ1-2, the CDR3 gives the full variable domain: KAGVTQTPRYLIKTRGQQVTLSCSPISGHRSVSWYQQTPGQGLQFLFEYFSETQRNKGNFPGRFSGRQFSNSRSEMNVSTLELGDSALYLCASSFNIGRDYGYTFGSGTRLTVV.